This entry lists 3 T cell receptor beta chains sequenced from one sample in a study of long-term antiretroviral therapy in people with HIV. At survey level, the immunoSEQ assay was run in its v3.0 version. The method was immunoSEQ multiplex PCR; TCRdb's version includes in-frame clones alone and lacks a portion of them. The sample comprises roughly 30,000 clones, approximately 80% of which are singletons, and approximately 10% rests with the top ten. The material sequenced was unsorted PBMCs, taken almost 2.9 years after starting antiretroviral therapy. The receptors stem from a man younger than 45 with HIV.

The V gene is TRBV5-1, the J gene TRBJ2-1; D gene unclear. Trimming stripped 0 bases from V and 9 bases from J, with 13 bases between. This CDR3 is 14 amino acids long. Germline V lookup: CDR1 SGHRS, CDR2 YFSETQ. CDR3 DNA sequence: TGCGCCAGCAGCTTGGCCACCGGCTTCGGTGAGCAGTTCTTC. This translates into CASSLATGFGEQFF. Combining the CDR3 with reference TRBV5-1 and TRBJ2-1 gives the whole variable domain KAGVTQTPRYLIKTRGQQVTLSCSPISGHRSVSWYQQTPGQGLQFLFEYFSETQRNKGNFPGRFSGRQFSNSRSEMNVSTLELGDSALYLCASSLATGFGEQFFGPGTRLTVL.

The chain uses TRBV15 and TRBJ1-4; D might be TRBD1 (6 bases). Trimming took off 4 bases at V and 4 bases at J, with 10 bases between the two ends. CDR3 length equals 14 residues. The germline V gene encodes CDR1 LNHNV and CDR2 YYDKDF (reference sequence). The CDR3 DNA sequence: TGTGCCACCAGCACCGGACAGTTTAATGAAAAACTGTTTTTT. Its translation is CATSTGQFNEKLFF.

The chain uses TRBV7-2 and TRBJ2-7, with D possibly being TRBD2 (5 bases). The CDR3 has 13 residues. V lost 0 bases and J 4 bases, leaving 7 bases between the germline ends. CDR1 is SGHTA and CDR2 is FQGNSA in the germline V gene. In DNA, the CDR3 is TGTGCCAGCAGCTTAGCCGGGATGTACGAGCAGTACTTC. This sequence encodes CASSLAGMYEQYF.